This is a list of T cell receptor beta chains from one sample in a study of immune evolution from preneoplasia to lung adenocarcinoma. Measured with immunoSEQ multiplex PCR; TCRdb has only the in-frame clones, and not every one. The sample has 8,000 to 10,000 clones; more than 75% are singletons. The specimen sequenced was FFPE lung adenocarcinoma in situ tissue. The receptor source for this set is an older person with lung adenocarcinoma. The CDR3 runs from the conserved cysteine through the conserved F or W. D genes are given only for firm matches.

D gene	J gene	V gene	CDR3 protein	CDR3 DNA
-	TRBJ1-2	TRBV7-2	CASSLTDPSIGYTF	TGTGCCAGCAGCCTGACGGACCCCTCTATTGGCTACACCTTC
TRBD1	TRBJ1-5	TRBV19	CASSIYRGAGGSNQPQHF	TGTGCCAGTAGTATTTATAGAGGGGCAGGGGGTAGCAATCAGCCCCAGCATTTT
TRBD1	TRBJ2-3	TRBV28	CASSSTGSTDTQYF	TGTGCCAGCAGTTCGACAGGGAGCACAGATACGCAGTATTTT
-	TRBJ2-1	TRBV10-1	CASSESWFREQFF	TGCGCCAGCAGTGAGTCGTGGTTTCGGGAGCAGTTCTTC
-	TRBJ1-6	TRBV19	CASSPGTAPLHF	TGTGCCAGTAGCCCAGGGACCGCACCCCTCCACTTT
TRBD1	TRBJ1-1	TRBV7-3	CASSPDRGREAFF	TGTGCCAGCAGCCCCGACAGGGGACGGGAAGCTTTCTTT
-	TRBJ1-1	TRBV7-2	CASSLVDTEAFF	TGTGCCAGCAGCTTAGTTGACACTGAAGCTTTCTTT
-	TRBJ2-3	TRBV7-8	CASRMVGSTDTQYF	TGTGCCAGCAGAATGGTTGGCAGCACAGATACGCAGTATTTT
-	TRBJ1-5	TRBV6-5	CASSPGRGNQPQHF	TGTGCCAGCAGTCCGGGCAGGGGCAATCAGCCCCAGCATTTT
TRBD1	TRBJ2-6	TRBV4-3	CASSQDQGEANVLTF	TGCGCCAGCAGCCAAGATCAGGGGGAGGCCAACGTCCTGACTTTC
TRBD1	TRBJ2-5	TRBV4-3	CASSQDFALDRVDQETQYF	TGCGCCAGCAGCCAAGATTTCGCGTTGGACAGGGTTGATCAAGAGACCCAGTACTTC
-	TRBJ2-7	TRBV27	CASLDRLSVDEQYF	TGTGCCAGCTTGGACCGCCTCAGCGTGGACGAGCAGTACTTC
-	TRBJ2-3	TRBV19	CASSVRSLGGDTQYF	TGTGCCAGTAGTGTAAGGTCTCTGGGGGGAGATACGCAGTATTTT
-	TRBJ1-5	TRBV6-4	CASSGLALGPQHF	TGTGCCAGCAGTGGACTCGCCTTAGGGCCCCAGCATTTT
-	TRBJ2-7	TRBV7-2	CASSQGLRSYEQYF	TGTGCCAGCAGCCAGGGACTTCGCTCCTACGAGCAGTACTTC
TRBD2	TRBJ2-1	TRBV6-5	CASSQTSGFYNEQFF	TGTGCCAGCAGTCAGACTAGCGGGTTCTACAATGAGCAGTTCTTC
TRBD1	TRBJ2-1	TRBV19	CASSVQGFYNEQFF	TGTGCCAGTAGTGTACAGGGGTTCTACAATGAGCAGTTCTTC